This T cell receptor (beta chain) was found in a study of T cell clonotyping in hematopoietic cell transplantation. Study information: Pretransplant recipient samples were taken after cytoreduction.

Time point of the sample: recipient sample about 28 days before transplant, after cytoreduction. The assay was immunoSEQ multiplex PCR, and TCRdb's table has in-frame clones only and misses some. Here the sample spans about 19,000 clones, about 72% being singletons. With regard to this clone: As yet, its antigen is unknown.

Study-wide results and limits: Higher Inverse Simpson Index values in graft donor and pretransplant recipient predicted broader posttransplant TCR diversity. Pathologically expanded recipient clonotypes increased progressively from day 30 to day 180 as diversity fell. CD4 and CD8 repertoire contributions could not be separated without sorting.

This specimen was peripheral blood mononuclear cells, taken before stem cell transplant. The sequence was obtained from a man between 60 and 75 years old with acute myeloid leukemia. Some clones in this sample may be carry-over from other donors' samples.

The CDR3 loop reads CASSLVAGGSYEQYF. In DNA, the CDR3 is TGTGCCAGCAGCTTAGTCGCAGGGGGTTCCTACGAGCAGTACTTC. The chain is built from TRBV7-9 and TRBJ2-7, with 7 bases identical to TRBD1. The CDR3 is 15 residues long. Germline CDR1 and CDR2: SEHNR and FQNEAQ (reference sequence). Germline trimming cut 1 base from V and 1 base from J; bases unmatched to any gene: 4.